This T cell receptor (beta chain) is from a study of T cells in Graves' hyperthyroidism and ophthalmopathy. The table lists this clonotype with many counts. Amplification targeted TCR beta CDR3 regions from RNA transcripts. A set of HTBI primers served as the primers for a first-round RT-PCR of the TCR CDR3. MiXCR, run by TCRdb on the multiplex PCR reads, gives a single entry per CDR3 protein. The table includes roughly 660,000 distinct CDR3 sequences, roughly 17% detected once. Germline CDR1 is MNHNS and CDR2 is SASEGT. The CDR3 sequence is 14 residues long. V lost 6 bases, J lost 3 bases, and 7 bases stayed unmatched.

The specimen sequenced was blood. The gene calls are TRBV6-1 and TRBJ2-5; TRBD1 aligns across 7 bases. The clonotype comes from a man aged 50-59 years with Graves' hyperthyroidism. As DNA, the CDR3 is TGTGCCAGCAGCCACCGACAGGGTGAAGAGACCCAGTACTTC. Protein product: CASSHRQGEETQYF.